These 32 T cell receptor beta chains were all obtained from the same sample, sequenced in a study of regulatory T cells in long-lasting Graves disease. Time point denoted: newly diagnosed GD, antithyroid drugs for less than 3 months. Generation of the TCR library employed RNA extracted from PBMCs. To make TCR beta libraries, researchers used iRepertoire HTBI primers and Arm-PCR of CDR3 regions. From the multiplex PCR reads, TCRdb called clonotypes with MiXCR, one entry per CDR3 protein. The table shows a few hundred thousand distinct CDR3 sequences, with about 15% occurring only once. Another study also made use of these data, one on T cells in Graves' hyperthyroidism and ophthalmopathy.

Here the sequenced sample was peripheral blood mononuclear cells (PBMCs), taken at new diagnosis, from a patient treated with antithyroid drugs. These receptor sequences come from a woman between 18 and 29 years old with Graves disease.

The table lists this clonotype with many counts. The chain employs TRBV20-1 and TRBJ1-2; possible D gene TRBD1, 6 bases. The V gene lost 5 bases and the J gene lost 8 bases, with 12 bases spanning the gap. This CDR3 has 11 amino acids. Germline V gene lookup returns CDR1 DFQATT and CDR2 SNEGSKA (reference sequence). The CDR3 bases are TGCAGTGCTGTCCTGGGGGGCGGCTACACCTTC. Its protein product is CSAVLGGGYTF.

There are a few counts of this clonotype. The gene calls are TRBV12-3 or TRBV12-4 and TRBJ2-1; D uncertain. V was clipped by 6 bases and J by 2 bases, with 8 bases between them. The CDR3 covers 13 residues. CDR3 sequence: CASRFEAYNEQFF. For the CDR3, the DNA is TGTGCCAGCAGATTCGAGGCCTACAATGAGCAGTTCTTC.

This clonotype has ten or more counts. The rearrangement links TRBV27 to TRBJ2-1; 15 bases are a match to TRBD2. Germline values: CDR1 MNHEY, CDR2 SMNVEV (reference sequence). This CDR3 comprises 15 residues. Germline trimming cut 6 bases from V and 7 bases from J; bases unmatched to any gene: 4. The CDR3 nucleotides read TGTGCCAGCAGCGGGACTAGCGGGAGGCGGAATGAGCAGTTCTTC. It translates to CASSGTSGRRNEQFF.

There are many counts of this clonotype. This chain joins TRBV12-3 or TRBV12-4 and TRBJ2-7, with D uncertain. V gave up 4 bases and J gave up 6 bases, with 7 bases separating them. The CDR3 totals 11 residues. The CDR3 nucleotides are TGTGCCAGCAGTTGTAGATGCGAGCAGTACTTC. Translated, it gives CASSCRCEQYF.

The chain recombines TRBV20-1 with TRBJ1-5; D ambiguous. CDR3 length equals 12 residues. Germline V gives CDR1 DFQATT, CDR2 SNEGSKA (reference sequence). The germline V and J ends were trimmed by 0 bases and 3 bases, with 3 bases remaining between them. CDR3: CSARDPNQPQHF. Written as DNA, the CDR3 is TGCAGTGCTAGAGACCCCAATCAGCCCCAGCATTTT.

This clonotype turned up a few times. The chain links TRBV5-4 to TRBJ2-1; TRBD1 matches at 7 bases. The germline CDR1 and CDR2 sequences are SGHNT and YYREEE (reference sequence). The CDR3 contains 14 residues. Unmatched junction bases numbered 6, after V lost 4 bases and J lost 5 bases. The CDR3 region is CASSAGTENNEQFF. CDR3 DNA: TGTGCCAGCAGCGCCGGGACAGAAAACAATGAGCAGTTCTTC.

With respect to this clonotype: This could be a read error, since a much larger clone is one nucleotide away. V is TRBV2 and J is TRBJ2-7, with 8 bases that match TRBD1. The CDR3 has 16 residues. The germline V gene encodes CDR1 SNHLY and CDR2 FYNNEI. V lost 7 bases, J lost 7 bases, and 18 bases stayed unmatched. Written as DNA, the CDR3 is TGTGCCAGCAAGTTCCAGGGGGCCCCTACCTACAATGAGCAGTACTTC. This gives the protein CASKFQGAPTYNEQYF. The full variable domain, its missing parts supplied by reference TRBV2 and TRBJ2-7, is EPEVTQTPSHQVTQMGQEVILRCVPISNHLYFYWYRQILGQKVEFLVSFYNNEISEKSEIFDDQFSVERPDGSNFTLKIRSTKLEDSAMYFCASKFQGAPTYNEQYFGPGTRLTVT.

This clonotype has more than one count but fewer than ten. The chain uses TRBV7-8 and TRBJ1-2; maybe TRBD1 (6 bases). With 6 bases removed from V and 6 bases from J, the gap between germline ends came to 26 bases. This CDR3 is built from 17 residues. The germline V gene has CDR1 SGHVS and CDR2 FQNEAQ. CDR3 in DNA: TGTGCCAGCAGGGGGCTGATAGAAGGGGGTAAAGATGATGGCTACACCTTC. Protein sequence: CASRGLIEGGKDDGYTF.

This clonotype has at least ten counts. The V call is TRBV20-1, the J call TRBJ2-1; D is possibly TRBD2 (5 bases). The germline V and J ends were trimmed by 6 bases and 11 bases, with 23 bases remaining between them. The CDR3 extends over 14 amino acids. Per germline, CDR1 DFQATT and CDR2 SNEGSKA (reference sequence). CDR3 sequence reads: CSAEKWETRGQQFF. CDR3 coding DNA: TGCAGTGCCGAAAAATGGGAAACACGAGGGCAGCAGTTCTTC.

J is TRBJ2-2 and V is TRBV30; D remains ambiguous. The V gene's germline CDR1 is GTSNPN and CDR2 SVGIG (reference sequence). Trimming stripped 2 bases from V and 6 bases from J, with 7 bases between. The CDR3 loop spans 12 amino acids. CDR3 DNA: TGTGCCTGGAGTTTAAGCGCCGGGGAGCTGTTTTTT. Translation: CAWSLSAGELFF.

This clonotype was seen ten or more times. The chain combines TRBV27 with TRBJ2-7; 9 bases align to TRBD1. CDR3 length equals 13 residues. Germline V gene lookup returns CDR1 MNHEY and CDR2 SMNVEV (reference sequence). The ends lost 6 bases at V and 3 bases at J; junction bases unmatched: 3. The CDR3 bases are TGTGCCAGCAGGGACAGGGGAAACTACGAGCAGTACTTC. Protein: CASRDRGNYEQYF.

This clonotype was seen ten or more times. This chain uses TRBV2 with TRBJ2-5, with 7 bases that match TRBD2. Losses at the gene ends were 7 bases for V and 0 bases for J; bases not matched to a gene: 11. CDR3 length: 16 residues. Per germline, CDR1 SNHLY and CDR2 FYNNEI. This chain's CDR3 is CASIGRAGRNQETQYF. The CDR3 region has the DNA TGTGCCAGCATTGGGAGAGCGGGACGAAACCAAGAGACCCAGTACTTC. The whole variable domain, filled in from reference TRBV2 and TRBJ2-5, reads EPEVTQTPSHQVTQMGQEVILRCVPISNHLYFYWYRQILGQKVEFLVSFYNNEISEKSEIFDDQFSVERPDGSNFTLKIRSTKLEDSAMYFCASIGRAGRNQETQYFGPGTRLLVL.

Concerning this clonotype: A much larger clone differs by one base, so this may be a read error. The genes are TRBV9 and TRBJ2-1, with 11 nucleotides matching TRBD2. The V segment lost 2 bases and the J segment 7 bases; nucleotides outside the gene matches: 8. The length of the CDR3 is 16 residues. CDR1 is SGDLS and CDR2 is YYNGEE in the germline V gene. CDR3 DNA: TGTGCCAGCAGCGTCGCCGGGGCTAGCGGGAGGAATGAGCAGTTCTTC. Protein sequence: CASSVAGASGRNEQFF.

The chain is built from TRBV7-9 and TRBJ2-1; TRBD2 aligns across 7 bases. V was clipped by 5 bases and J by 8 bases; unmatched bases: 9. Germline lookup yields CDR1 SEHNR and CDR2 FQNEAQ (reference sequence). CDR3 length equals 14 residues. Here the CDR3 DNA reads TGTGCCAGCAGCGGGGGGGGTGGGTTTGATGAGCAGTTCTTC. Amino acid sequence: CASSGGGGFDEQFF. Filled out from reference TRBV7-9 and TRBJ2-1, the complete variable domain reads DTGVSQNPRHKITKRGQNVTFRCDPISEHNRLYWYRQTLGQGPEFLTYFQNEAQLEKSRLLSDRFSAERPKGSFSTLEIQRTEQGDSAMYLCASSGGGGFDEQFFGPGTRLTVL.

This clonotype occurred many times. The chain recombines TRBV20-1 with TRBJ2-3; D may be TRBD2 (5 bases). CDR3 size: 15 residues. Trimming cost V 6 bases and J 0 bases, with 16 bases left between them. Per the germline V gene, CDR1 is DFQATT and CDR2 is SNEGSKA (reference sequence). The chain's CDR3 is CSATKGAASTDTQYF. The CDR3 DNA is TGCAGTGCGACCAAGGGAGCGGCCAGCACAGATACGCAGTATTTT.

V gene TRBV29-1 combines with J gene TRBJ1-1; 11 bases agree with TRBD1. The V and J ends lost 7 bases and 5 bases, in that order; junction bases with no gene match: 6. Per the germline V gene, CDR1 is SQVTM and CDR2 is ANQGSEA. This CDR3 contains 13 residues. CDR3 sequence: CSGGQGVGTEAFF. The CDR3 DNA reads TGCAGCGGGGGACAGGGGGTAGGTACTGAAGCTTTCTTT. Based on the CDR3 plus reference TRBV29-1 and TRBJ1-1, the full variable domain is SAVISQKPSRDICQRGTSLTIQCQVDSQVTMMFWYRQQPGQSLTLIATANQGSEATYESGFVIDKFPISRPNLTFSTLTVSNMSPEDSSIYLCSGGQGVGTEAFFGQGTRLTVV.

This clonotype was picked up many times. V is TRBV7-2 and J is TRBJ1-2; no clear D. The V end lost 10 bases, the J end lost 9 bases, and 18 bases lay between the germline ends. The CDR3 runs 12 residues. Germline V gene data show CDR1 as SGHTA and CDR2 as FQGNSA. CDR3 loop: CATTFGYRSYTF. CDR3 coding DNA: TGTGCCACAACCTTCGGTTATCGGAGCTACACCTTC.

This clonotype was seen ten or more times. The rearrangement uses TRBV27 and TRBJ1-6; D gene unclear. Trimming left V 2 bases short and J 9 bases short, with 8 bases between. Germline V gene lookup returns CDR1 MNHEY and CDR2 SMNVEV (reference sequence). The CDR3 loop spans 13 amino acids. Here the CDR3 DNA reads TGTGCCAGCAGTTTAAGGCCGACTTCACCCCTCCACTTT. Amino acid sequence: CASSLRPTSPLHF.

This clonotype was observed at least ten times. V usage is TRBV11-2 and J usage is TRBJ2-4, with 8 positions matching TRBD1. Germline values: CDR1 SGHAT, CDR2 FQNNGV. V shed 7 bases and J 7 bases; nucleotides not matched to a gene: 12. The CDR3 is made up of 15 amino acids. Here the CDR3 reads CASTPPGGGYNIQYF. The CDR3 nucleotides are TGTGCCAGCACCCCGCCAGGGGGCGGCTATAACATTCAGTACTTC.

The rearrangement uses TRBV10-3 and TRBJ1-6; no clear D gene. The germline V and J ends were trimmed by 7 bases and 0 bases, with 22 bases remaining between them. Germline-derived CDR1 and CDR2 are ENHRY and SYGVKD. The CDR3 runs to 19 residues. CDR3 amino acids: CAIKPETGTTSSYNSPLHF. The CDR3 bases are TGTGCCATCAAGCCCGAAACTGGAACGACGAGCTCCTATAATTCACCCCTCCACTTT.

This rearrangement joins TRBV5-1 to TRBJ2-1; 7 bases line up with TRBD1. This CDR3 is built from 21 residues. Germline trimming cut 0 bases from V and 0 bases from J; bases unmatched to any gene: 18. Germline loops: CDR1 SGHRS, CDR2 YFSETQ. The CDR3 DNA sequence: TGCGCCAGCAGCTTGGGAATTATGAAGGGGGCTGTAGGTATCTCCTACAATGAGCAGTTCTTC. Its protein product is CASSLGIMKGAVGISYNEQFF.

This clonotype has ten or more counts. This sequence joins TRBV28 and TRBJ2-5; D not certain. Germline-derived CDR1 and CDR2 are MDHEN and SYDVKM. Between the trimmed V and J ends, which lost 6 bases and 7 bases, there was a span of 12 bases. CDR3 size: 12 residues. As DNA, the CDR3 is TGTGCCAGCAGGGGCGCTGTTCCGACCCAGTACTTC. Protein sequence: CASRGAVPTQYF.

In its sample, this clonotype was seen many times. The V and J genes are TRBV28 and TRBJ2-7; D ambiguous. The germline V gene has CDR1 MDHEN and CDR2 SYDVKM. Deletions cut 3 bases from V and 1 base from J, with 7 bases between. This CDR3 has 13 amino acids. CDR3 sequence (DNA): TGTGCCAGCAGTTTGTCAGCTTCCTACGAGCAGTACTTC. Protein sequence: CASSLSASYEQYF.

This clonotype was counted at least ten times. The CDR3 spells CASSLSLAARANEQFF. The CDR3 nucleotides are TGTGCCAGCAGTTTATCTCTAGCGGCGAGGGCCAATGAGCAGTTCTTC. The chain has TRBV28 and TRBJ2-1, with TRBD2 matching over 7 bases. V dropped 1 base and J dropped 6; count of bases not matched to a gene: 9. Germline V lookup: CDR1 MDHEN, CDR2 SYDVKM. The CDR3 is 16 residues long.

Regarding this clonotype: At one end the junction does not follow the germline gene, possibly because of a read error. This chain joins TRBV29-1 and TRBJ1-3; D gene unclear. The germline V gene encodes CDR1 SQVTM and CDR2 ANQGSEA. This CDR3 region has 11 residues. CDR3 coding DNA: TGCAGCGTTGTGGGTGGAGACACCATATATTTT. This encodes CSVVGGDTIYF.

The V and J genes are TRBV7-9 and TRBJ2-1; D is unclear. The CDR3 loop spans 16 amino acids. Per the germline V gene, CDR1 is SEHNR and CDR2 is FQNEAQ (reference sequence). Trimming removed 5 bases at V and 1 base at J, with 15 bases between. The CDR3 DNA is TGTGCCAGCAGCCCGTTAAATGACGCTTCCTACAATGAGCAGTTCTTC. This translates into CASSPLNDASYNEQFF.

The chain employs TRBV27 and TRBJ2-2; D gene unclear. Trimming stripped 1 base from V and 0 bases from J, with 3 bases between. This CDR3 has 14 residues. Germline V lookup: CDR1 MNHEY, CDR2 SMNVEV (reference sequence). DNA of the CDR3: TGTGCCAGCAGTTTATTCGCGAACACCGGGGAGCTGTTTTTT. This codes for CASSLFANTGELFF.

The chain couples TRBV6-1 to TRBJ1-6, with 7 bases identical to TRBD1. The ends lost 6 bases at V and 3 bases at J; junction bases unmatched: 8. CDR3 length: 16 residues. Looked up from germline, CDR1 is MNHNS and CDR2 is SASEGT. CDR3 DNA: TGTGCCAGCAGACCTCGGGACAGAATCTATAATTCACCCCTCCACTTT. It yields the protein CASRPRDRIYNSPLHF.

The CDR3 region is CASSLIGGSTEKLFF. The CDR3 DNA follows: TGTGCCAGCAGCTTGATTGGGGGTTCGACTGAAAAACTGTTTTTT. The V call is TRBV5-6, the J call TRBJ1-4, with D possibly matching TRBD1 (5 bases). The CDR3 runs to 15 residues. Looked up from germline, CDR1 is SGHDT and CDR2 is YYEEEE. The V end lost 1 base, the J end lost 7 bases, and 14 bases lay between the germline ends. The whole variable domain, filled in from reference TRBV5-6 and TRBJ1-4, reads DAGVTQSPTHLIKTRGQQVTLRCSPKSGHDTVSWYQQALGQGPQFIFQYYEEEERQRGNFPDRFSGHQFPNYSSELNVNALLLGDSALYLCASSLIGGSTEKLFFGSGTQLSVL.

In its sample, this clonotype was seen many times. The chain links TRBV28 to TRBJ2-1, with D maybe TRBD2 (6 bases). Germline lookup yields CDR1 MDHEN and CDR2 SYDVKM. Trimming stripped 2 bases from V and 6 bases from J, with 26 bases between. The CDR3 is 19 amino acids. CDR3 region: CASSLLRAGTLTRANEQFF. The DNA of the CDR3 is TGTGCCAGCAGTTTACTTAGGGCAGGGACTCTTACCAGGGCCAATGAGCAGTTCTTC. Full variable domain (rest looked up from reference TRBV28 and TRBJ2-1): DVKVTQSSRYLVKRTGEKVFLECVQDMDHENMFWYRQDPGLGLRLIYFSYDVKMKEKGDIPEGYSVSREKKERFSLILESASTNQTSMYLCASSLLRAGTLTRANEQFFGPGTRLTVL.

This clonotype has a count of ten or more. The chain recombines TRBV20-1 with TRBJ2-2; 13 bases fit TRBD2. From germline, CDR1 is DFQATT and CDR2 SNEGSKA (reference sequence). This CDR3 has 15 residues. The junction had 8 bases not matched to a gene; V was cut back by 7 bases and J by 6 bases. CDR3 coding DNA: TGCAGTGGAAAAAGGACTAGCGGGAGTTCCGGGGAGCTGTTTTTT. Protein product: CSGKRTSGSSGELFF.

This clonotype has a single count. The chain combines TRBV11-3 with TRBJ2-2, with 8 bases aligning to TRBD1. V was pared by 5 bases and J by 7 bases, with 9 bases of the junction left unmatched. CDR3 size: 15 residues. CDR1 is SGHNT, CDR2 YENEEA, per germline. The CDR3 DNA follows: TGTGCCAGCAGCACCCGGACAGGGACGATCGGGGAGCTGTTTTTT. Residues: CASSTRTGTIGELFF.